This TCR beta chain was sequenced for a study of radiation and T cells in renal cell carcinoma. Study context: Nephrectomy followed 15 Gy stereotactic body radiation by 4 weeks.

Overall study results and limits: Top tumor clonotypes rose in blood 2 weeks post-radiation, then contracted.

Comment on this clone: The target antigen is unknown.

Clones were read by immunoSEQ multiplex PCR, and TCRdb kept only the in-frame ones, dropping some. Of 60,000 to 80,000 clones in the sample, 82% were seen once. Time point here: blood 2 weeks post-SBRT. As to treatment: 15 Gy SBRT to primary tumor, nephrectomy 4 weeks later. Clear cell pathology was present in this patient's renal cell carcinoma. Sequences were derived from blood, sampled from a patient whose treatment included radiotherapy and nephrectomy. This sequence was found in a man in his sixties with renal cell carcinoma.

CDR3 coding DNA: TGTGCCAGCAGTGAAAGGAGCGGGGTAGAGACCCAGTACTTC. Translating it yields CASSERSGVETQYF. The rearrangement uses TRBV2 and TRBJ2-5; 7 bases map to TRBD2. Germline V gives CDR1 SNHLY, CDR2 FYNNEI. The CDR3 length is 14 residues. The V gene end was trimmed by 2 bases and the J gene end by 4 bases; junction bases not matched to a gene: 4. Combining the CDR3 with reference TRBV2 and TRBJ2-5 gives the whole variable domain EPEVTQTPSHQVTQMGQEVILRCVPISNHLYFYWYRQILGQKVEFLVSFYNNEISEKSEIFDDQFSVERPDGSNFTLKIRSTKLEDSAMYFCASSERSGVETQYFGPGTRLLVL.